These 19 T cell receptor beta chains were sequenced from one sample in a study of T cell responses to AZD1222 COVID-19 vaccine (dated by TCRdb to the early 2020s). The time point label of this sample denotes: baseline before first vaccination. According to the study, the label for this sample's treatment or condition signals: meningococcal conjugate vaccine given as trial control. Library method: the immunoSEQ multiplex PCR assay. The immuneACCESS repertoire file appears here via TCRdb, limited to in-frame rearrangements. These files lack a portion of the clones; in checked studies, under half of the deficit traces to unresolved V genes, and the cause of the others is not known. The sample yields about 120,000 clones; 70% to 90% were counted once. Together, the top ten hold under 4.5% of the sample. The source was peripheral blood, collected on day 0 of MenACWY control vaccination. These receptors originate from an adult in good health.

CDR3: CASSLFISQQYF. CDR3 sequence (DNA): TGTGCCAGCAGCTTATTTATCAGCCAGCAGTACTTC. This chain uses TRBV7-2 with TRBJ2-7; no clear D gene. CDR1 and CDR2 from the germline V gene are SGHTA and FQGNSA. V shed 2 bases and J shed 8 bases, with 10 bases lying between them. The CDR3 length is 12 residues.

The chain carries TRBV7-2 and TRBJ2-7, with 7 bases aligning to TRBD1. The CDR3 is 17 residues long. V was clipped by 1 base and J by 0 bases; unmatched bases: 9. The germline CDR1 and CDR2 sequences are SGHTA and FQGNSA. In nucleotides, the CDR3 is TGTGCCAGCAGCTTAGGAGGGGGCGAACTTGCCTCCTACGAGCAGTACTTC. Its translation is CASSLGGGELASYEQYF.

This clone was counted a single time. The chain is built from TRBV12-3 or TRBV12-4 and TRBJ2-2, with D hard to call. The CDR3 is 12 amino acids. The germline V and J ends were trimmed by 5 bases and 6 bases, with 7 bases remaining between them. The CDR3 sequence: CASSLGSGELFF. Here the CDR3 DNA reads TGTGCCAGCAGTCTCGGTTCCGGGGAGCTGTTTTTT.

J is TRBJ2-5 and V is TRBV18; 10 bases are a match to TRBD1. The CDR3 sequence is 13 residues long. Unmatched junction bases numbered 0, after V lost 3 bases and J lost 5 bases. The germline CDR1 and CDR2 sequences are KGHSH and LQKENI. CDR3: CASSPGQGETQYF. CDR3 coding DNA: TGTGCCAGCTCACCGGGACAGGGGGAGACCCAGTACTTC.

The V call is TRBV5-1, the J call TRBJ2-1; 11 bases fit TRBD2. The V gene end was trimmed by 2 bases and the J gene end by 8 bases; junction bases not matched to a gene: 6. Germline V CDR1 and CDR2: SGHRS, YFSETQ. CDR3 length equals 15 residues. The CDR3 DNA is TGCGCCAGCAGCTTTAGCGGGGGGGCTCTGGATGAGCAGTTCTTC. This codes for CASSFSGGALDEQFF.

The rearrangement joins TRBV14 to TRBJ2-4; D uncertain. Germline V gene lookup returns CDR1 SGHDN and CDR2 FVKESK. The CDR3 contains 12 residues. V lost 1 base and J lost 7, with 5 bases in between. The CDR3 here is CASSQASNIQYF. CDR3 nucleotide sequence: TGTGCCAGCAGCCAAGCCAGCAACATTCAGTACTTC.

The chain combines TRBV3-1 (or the pseudogene TRBV3-2) with TRBJ2-4; the D is unclear. The CDR3 loop spans 15 amino acids. V lost 3 bases to trimming and J lost 5 bases, with 14 bases between them. CDR1 is LGHDT, CDR2 YNNKEL, per germline (reference sequence). The CDR3: CASSQYRTGQNIQYF. The CDR3 nucleotides are TGTGCCAGCAGCCAGTACCGGACCGGCCAAAACATTCAGTACTTC.

This clone showed up just once. J is TRBJ2-3 and V is TRBV7-8; D gene ambiguous. Trimming took 4 bases from V and 0 from J, leaving 11 bases between them. CDR1 SGHVS and CDR2 FQNEAQ come from the germline V gene. There are 15 residues in the CDR3. CDR3 nucleotide sequence: TGTGCCAGCAGCTCCAAGTACCATAGCACAGATACGCAGTATTTT. It codes for CASSSKYHSTDTQYF.

This chain uses TRBV11-2 with TRBJ2-2; 7 positions match TRBD1. Losses at the gene ends were 4 bases for V and 10 bases for J; bases not matched to a gene: 6. CDR3 size: 13 residues. The germline V gene has CDR1 SGHAT and CDR2 FQNNGV. The CDR3 spells CASSSDRPTELFF. CDR3 coding DNA: TGTGCCAGCAGCTCGGACAGGCCGACGGAGCTGTTTTTT.

This clone was seen only once. This chain uses TRBV4-3 with TRBJ1-2; D is ambiguous. The CDR3 contains 17 residues. V gave up 0 bases and J gave up 4 bases, with 18 bases separating them. The germline gives CDR1 LGHNA, CDR2 YSLEER. The DNA for the CDR3 is TGCGCCAGCAGCCAAGATCCGGCAGGATTATCGGCCTATGGCTACACCTTC. This translates into CASSQDPAGLSAYGYTF.

The chain has TRBV2 and TRBJ2-5; 8 bases are a match to TRBD2. Per the germline V gene, CDR1 is SNHLY and CDR2 is FYNNEI. The J segment lost 4 bases and the V segment lost 8 bases, leaving 9 bases of the junction unmatched. This CDR3 region has 14 residues. The CDR3 DNA is TGTGCCAGCGGTGGGACCCGGGGGGGAGAGACCCAGTACTTC. As protein: CASGGTRGGETQYF. Looking up the rest from reference TRBV2 and TRBJ2-5 gives the full variable domain: EPEVTQTPSHQVTQMGQEVILRCVPISNHLYFYWYRQILGQKVEFLVSFYNNEISEKSEIFDDQFSVERPDGSNFTLKIRSTKLEDSAMYFCASGGTRGGETQYFGPGTRLLVL.

The chain uses TRBV6-5 and TRBJ1-1; D remains unclear. The CDR3 consists of 12 residues. Germline V CDR1 and CDR2: MNHEY, SVGAGI. V gave up 6 bases and J gave up 0 bases, with 5 bases separating them. DNA of the CDR3: TGTGCCAGCAGGTGGATGAACACTGAAGCTTTCTTT. This gives the protein CASRWMNTEAFF.

The V and J genes are TRBV24-1 and TRBJ2-7, with a tentative D call TRBD1 (7 bases). Germline CDR1 and CDR2: KGHDR and SFDVKD. This CDR3 region has 14 residues. Trimming stripped 12 bases from V and 3 bases from J, with 20 bases between. CDR3 protein: CASIQGGGDYEQYF. Written as DNA, the CDR3 is TGTGCCTCCATCCAGGGGGGTGGTGACTACGAGCAGTACTTC.

The rearrangement uses TRBV3-1 (or the pseudogene TRBV3-2) and TRBJ1-1; unclear D gene. Trimming left V 9 bases short and J 1 base short, with 12 bases between. The germline V gene has CDR1 LGHDT and CDR2 YNNKEL (reference sequence). The CDR3 extends over 13 amino acids. The CDR3 sequence: CASTGQPNTEAFF. For the CDR3, the DNA is TGTGCCAGTACCGGGCAGCCGAACACTGAAGCTTTCTTT.

The chain employs TRBV27 and TRBJ2-7; the D is unclear. V shed 2 bases and J shed 4 bases, with 12 bases lying between them. From germline, CDR1 is MNHEY and CDR2 SMNVEV (reference sequence). The CDR3 extends over 14 amino acids. This CDR3 reads CASSLQSAVYEQYF. Written as DNA, the CDR3 is TGTGCCAGCAGTTTACAGTCGGCAGTATACGAGCAGTACTTC.

V and J are TRBV4-3 and TRBJ1-2; 7 nucleotides match TRBD1. Germline lookup yields CDR1 LGHNA and CDR2 YSLEER. The CDR3 runs to 15 residues. J lost 1 base, V lost 4 bases, and 6 bases had no gene match. CDR3 loop: CASSPDRDYNYGYTF. The CDR3 bases are TGCGCCAGCAGCCCCGACAGGGATTATAACTATGGCTACACCTTC.

The rearrangement joins TRBV7-6 to TRBJ2-7, with 10 bases aligning to TRBD1. Unmatched junction bases numbered 11, after V lost 2 bases and J lost 7 bases. Germline CDR1 is SGHVS and CDR2 is FNYEAQ. The CDR3 contains 16 residues. CDR3 DNA: TGTGCCAGCAGCTTATCTCCGGGACAGGGGCATCCAGAGCAGTACTTC. The encoded protein is CASSLSPGQGHPEQYF. The full variable domain, in which reference TRBV7-6 and TRBJ2-7 provide the parts outside the CDR3, is GAGVSQSPRYKVTKRGQDVALRCDPISGHVSLYWYRQALGQGPEFLTYFNYEAQQDKSGLPNDRFSAERPEGSISTLTIQRTEQRDSAMYRCASSLSPGQGHPEQYFGPGTRLTVT.

The chain joins TRBV5-1 to TRBJ1-1, with a weak D call TRBD1 (6 bases). CDR3 length: 15 amino acids. Trimming stripped 0 bases from V and 2 bases from J, with 11 bases between. Germline values: CDR1 SGHRS, CDR2 YFSETQ. DNA of the CDR3: TGCGCCAGCAGCTTGGCCGGGGGGGCTAACACTGAAGCTTTCTTT. It codes for CASSLAGGANTEAFF.

The chain uses TRBV19 and TRBJ1-2, with D possibly matching TRBD1 (5 bases). Germline CDR1 is LNHDA and CDR2 is SQIVND (reference sequence). V shed 5 bases and J shed 13 bases, with 26 bases lying between them. There are 15 residues in the CDR3. The CDR3 sequence is CASSPSPLRDRGGTF. The CDR3 DNA reads as TGTGCCAGTAGTCCAAGTCCCCTACGGGACCGCGGCGGCACCTTC.